Below, 8 T cell receptor beta chains from the same sample are listed, as sequenced in a study of cytomegalovirus exposure and HLA in healthy donors. The PCR ran on 60 Vbeta and 13 Jbeta primers. TCRdb keeps only in-frame clones here, not all; method: immunoSEQ multiplex PCR. This table holds 65,000 to 80,000 clones, about 78% found once. Sequenced input: PBMCs. The receptors shown here come from a woman aged 40 to 50 in good health and CMV-seropositive.

This chain uses TRBV18 with TRBJ1-4; D may be TRBD1 (5 bases). V was cut by 3 bases and J by 10 bases, with 15 bases left in between. The CDR3 sequence is 14 residues long. CDR1 is KGHSH and CDR2 is LQKENI in the germline V gene. In DNA form, the CDR3 reads TGTGCCAGCTCACCGGGCGGGGACGAGAGAAAACTGTTTTTT. The encoded protein is CASSPGGDERKLFF. The full variable domain, rest sourced from reference TRBV18 and TRBJ1-4, is NAGVMQNPRHLVRRRGQEARLRCSPMKGHSHVYWYRQLPEEGLKFMVYLQKENIIDESGMPKERFSAEFPKEGPSILRIQQVVRGDSAAYFCASSPGGDERKLFFGSGTQLSVL.

This sequence joins TRBV18 and TRBJ2-7; 9 nucleotides agree with TRBD2. Germline CDR1 KGHSH, CDR2 LQKENI. This CDR3 has 16 amino acids. Trimming at V came to 1 base and at J to 2 bases, leaving 6 bases not matched to a gene. The CDR3 sequence is CASSPLLLAGPYEQYF. The CDR3 DNA is TGTGCCAGCTCACCACTACTTCTAGCGGGGCCCTACGAGCAGTACTTC.

This clone was detected only a few times. This rearrangement joins TRBV7-3 to TRBJ2-2; the match to TRBD1 covers 11 bases. Germline loops: CDR1 SGHTA, CDR2 FQGTGA. The CDR3 has 17 residues. The junction had 8 bases not matched to a gene; V was cut back by 1 base and J by 7 bases. CDR3 loop: CASSLIGQGARFGELFF. As DNA, the CDR3 is TGTGCCAGCAGCTTAATCGGACAGGGGGCGCGTTTCGGGGAGCTGTTTTTT. Drawing the rest from reference TRBV7-3 and TRBJ2-2, the complete variable domain is GAGVSQTPSNKVTEKGKYVELRCDPISGHTALYWYRQSLGQGPEFLIYFQGTGAADDSGLPNDRFFAVRPEGSVSTLKIQRTERGDSAVYLCASSLIGQGARFGELFFGEGSRLTVL.

The gene calls are TRBV7-2 and TRBJ1-1; D is perhaps TRBD1 (6 bases). Per germline, CDR1 SGHTA and CDR2 FQGNSA. Deletions cut 4 bases from V and 1 base from J, with 7 bases between. This CDR3 is built from 13 residues. DNA of the CDR3: TGTGCCAGCAGCTCGACAGGGAACACTGAAGCTTTCTTT. It yields the protein CASSSTGNTEAFF.

The V call is TRBV19, the J call TRBJ2-3, with TRBD2 matching 8 bases. CDR3 length: 15 residues. The V gene's germline CDR1 is LNHDA and CDR2 SQIVND (reference sequence). V lost 2 bases to trimming and J lost 2 bases; unmatched junction nucleotides: 3. The CDR3 reads CASSIKAGATDTQYF. In DNA form, the CDR3 reads TGTGCCAGTAGTATAAAAGCGGGGGCCACAGATACGCAGTATTTT.

This clone was seen only once. J is TRBJ2-1 and V is TRBV5-1; no clear D gene. This CDR3 region has 16 residues. Germline V gene data show CDR1 as SGHRS and CDR2 as YFSETQ. V was trimmed by 0 bases and J by 0 bases, leaving 10 bases between them. Here the CDR3 DNA reads TGCGCCAGCAGCTTGGATCCCATAGACTCCTACAATGAGCAGTTCTTC. It encodes CASSLDPIDSYNEQFF.

The CDR3 DNA follows: TGTGCCACCAGCGAAAACCTCGGCGAGCAGTACTTC. The encoded protein is CATSENLGEQYF. This chain joins TRBV15 and TRBJ2-7; D is unclear. The CDR3 consists of 12 residues. CDR1 is LNHNV and CDR2 is YYDKDF in the germline V gene (reference sequence). The V gene lost 5 bases and the J gene lost 6 bases, with 11 bases spanning the gap.

The V gene is TRBV6-5, the J gene TRBJ2-7; D call uncertain. The germline CDR1 and CDR2 sequences are MNHEY and SVGAGI. The V end lost 6 bases, the J end lost 2 bases, and 8 bases lay between the germline ends. This CDR3 has 12 residues. The DNA of the CDR3 is TGTGCCAGCAGAGATCTAGCCTACGAGCAGTACTTC. This translates into CASRDLAYEQYF.